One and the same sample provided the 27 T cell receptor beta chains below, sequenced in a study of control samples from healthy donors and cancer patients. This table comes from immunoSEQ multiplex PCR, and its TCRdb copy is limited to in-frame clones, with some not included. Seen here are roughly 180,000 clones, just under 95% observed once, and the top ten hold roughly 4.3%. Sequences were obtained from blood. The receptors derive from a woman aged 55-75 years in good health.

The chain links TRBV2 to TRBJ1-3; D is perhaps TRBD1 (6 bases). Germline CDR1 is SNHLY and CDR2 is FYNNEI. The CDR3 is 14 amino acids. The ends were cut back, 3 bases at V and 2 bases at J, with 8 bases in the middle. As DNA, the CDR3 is TGTGCCAGCAGTGAGAACAGGGCTGGAAACACCATATATTTT. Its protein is CASSENRAGNTIYF.

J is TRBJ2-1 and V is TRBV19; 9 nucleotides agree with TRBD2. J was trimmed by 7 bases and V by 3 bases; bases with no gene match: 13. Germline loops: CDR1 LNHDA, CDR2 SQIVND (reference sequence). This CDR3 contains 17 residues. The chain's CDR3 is CASSILRGGGAGNEQFF. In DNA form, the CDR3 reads TGTGCCAGTAGTATCCTTAGGGGCGGGGGGGCCGGTAATGAGCAGTTCTTC.

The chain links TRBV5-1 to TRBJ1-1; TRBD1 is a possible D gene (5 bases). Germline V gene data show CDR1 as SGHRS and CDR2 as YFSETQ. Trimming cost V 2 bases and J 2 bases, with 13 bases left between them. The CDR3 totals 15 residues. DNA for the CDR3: TGCGCCAGCAGCTTCATAGCAGGGAGCAACACTGAAGCTTTCTTT. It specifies CASSFIAGSNTEAFF.

CDR3 coding DNA: TGCAGCGTTGTCGGGACTAGACTGGAGACCCAGTACTTC. Protein sequence: CSVVGTRLETQYF. The chain combines TRBV29-1 with TRBJ2-5; 8 positions agree with TRBD2. Trimming took 4 bases from V and 5 from J; bases not matched to a gene: 6. This CDR3 is built from 13 residues. Germline CDR1 reads SQVTM; CDR2 reads ANQGSEA.

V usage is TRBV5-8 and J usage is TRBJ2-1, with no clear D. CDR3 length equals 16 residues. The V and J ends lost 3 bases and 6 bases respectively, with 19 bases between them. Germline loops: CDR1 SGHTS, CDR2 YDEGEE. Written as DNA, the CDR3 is TGTGCCAGCAGCTCCTCCCCCGCAGCGTCCGTCAATGAGCAGTTCTTC. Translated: CASSSSPAASVNEQFF.

The CDR3 sequence is CASSWGGRGGTEAFF. CDR3 nucleotides: TGTGCCAGCTCATGGGGAGGACGCGGGGGGACTGAAGCTTTCTTT. The chain is built from TRBV18 and TRBJ1-1, with D maybe TRBD1 (5 bases). Germline CDR1 and CDR2: KGHSH and LQKENI. With 5 bases removed from V and 5 bases from J, the gap between germline ends came to 18 bases. The CDR3 covers 15 residues.

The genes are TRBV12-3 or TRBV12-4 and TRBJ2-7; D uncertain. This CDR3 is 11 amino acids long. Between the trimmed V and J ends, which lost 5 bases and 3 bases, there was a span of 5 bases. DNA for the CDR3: TGTGCCAGCAGTACACTCTACGAGCAGTACTTC. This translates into CASSTLYEQYF.

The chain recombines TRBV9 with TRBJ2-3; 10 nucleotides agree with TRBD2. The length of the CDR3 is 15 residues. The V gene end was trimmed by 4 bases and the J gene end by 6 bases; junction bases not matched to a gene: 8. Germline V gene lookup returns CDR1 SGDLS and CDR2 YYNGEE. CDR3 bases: TGTGCCAGCAGCTCCCGTGCTAGCGGGGGCGATACGCAGTATTTT. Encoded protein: CASSSRASGGDTQYF.

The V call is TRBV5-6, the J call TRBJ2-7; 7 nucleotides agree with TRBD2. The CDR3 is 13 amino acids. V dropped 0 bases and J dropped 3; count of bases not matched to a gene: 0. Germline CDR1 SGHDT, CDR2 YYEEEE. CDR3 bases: TGTGCCAGCAGCTTGGGGGAGGGCTACGAGCAGTACTTC. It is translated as CASSLGEGYEQYF.

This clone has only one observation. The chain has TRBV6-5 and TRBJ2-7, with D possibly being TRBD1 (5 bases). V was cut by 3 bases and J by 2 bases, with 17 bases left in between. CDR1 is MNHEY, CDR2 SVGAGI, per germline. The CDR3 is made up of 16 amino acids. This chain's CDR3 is CASSYRGGQGAYEQYF. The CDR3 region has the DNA TGTGCCAGCAGTTATAGGGGTGGGCAGGGTGCCTACGAGCAGTACTTC.

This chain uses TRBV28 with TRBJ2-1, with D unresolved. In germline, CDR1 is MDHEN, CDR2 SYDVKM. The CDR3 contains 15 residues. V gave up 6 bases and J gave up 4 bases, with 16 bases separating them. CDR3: CASSKDQKTYNEQFF. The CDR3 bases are TGTGCCAGCAGCAAAGACCAAAAAACTTACAATGAGCAGTTCTTC.

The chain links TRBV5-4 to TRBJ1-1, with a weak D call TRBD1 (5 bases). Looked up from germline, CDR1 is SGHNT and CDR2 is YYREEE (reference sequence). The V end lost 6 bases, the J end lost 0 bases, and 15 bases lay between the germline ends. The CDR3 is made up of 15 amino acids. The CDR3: CASMEEGMMNTEAFF. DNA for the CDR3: TGTGCCAGCATGGAGGAGGGGATGATGAACACTGAAGCTTTCTTT.

This CDR3 is CASSLPDLGTEAFF. In nucleotides, the CDR3 is TGCGCCAGCAGCTTACCAGACTTGGGCACTGAAGCTTTCTTT. The chain recombines TRBV5-1 with TRBJ1-1; D gene uncertain. The germline V gene has CDR1 SGHRS and CDR2 YFSETQ. This CDR3 has 14 amino acids. V lost 2 bases and J lost 4, with 12 bases in between.

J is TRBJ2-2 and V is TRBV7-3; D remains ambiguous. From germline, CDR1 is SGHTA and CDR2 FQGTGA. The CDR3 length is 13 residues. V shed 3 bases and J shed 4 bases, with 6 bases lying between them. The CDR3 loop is CASSFIGTGELFF. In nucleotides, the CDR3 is TGTGCCAGCAGCTTTATTGGCACCGGGGAGCTGTTTTTT.

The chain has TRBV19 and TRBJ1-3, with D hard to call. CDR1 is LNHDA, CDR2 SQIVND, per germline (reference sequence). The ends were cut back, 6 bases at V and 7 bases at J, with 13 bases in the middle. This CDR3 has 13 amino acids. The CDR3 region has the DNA TGTGCCAGTAGCCGCATCATTTGGAACACCATATATTTT. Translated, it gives CASSRIIWNTIYF.

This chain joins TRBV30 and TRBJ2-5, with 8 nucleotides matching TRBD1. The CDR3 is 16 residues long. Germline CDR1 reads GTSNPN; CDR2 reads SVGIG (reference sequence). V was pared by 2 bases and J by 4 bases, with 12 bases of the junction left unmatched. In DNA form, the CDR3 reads TGTGCCTGGAGTCCGCGAGTCGGGACAGGAGGAGAGACCCAGTACTTC. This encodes CAWSPRVGTGGETQYF.

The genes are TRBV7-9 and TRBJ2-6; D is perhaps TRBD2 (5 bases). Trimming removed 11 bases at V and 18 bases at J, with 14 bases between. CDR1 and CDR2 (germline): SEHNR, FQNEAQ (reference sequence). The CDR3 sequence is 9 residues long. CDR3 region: CAGSPEGTF. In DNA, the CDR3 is TGTGCCGGTTCCCCCGAGGGGACTTTC.

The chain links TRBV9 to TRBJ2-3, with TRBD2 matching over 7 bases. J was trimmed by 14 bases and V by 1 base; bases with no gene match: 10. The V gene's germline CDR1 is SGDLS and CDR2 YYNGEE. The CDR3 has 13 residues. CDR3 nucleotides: TGTGCCAGCAGCGTAAGTACCCCGGGACTACCGTATTTT. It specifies CASSVSTPGLPYF.

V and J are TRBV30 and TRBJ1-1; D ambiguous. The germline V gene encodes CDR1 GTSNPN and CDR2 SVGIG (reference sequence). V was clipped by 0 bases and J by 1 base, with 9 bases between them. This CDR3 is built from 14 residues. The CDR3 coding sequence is TGTGCCTGGAGTGTAAAGGGTTGGAACACTGAAGCTTTCTTT. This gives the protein CAWSVKGWNTEAFF.

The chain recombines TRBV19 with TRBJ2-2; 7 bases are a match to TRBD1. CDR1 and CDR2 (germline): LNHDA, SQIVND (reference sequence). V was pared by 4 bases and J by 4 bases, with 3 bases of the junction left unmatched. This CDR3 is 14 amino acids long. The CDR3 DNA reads TGTGCCAGTAGTAAACAGGGGATCACCGGGGAGCTGTTTTTT. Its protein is CASSKQGITGELFF.

The CDR3 nucleotides read TGTGCCAGCAGCGCCCAGGGGGAGAACACTGAAGCTTTCTTT. Encoded protein: CASSAQGENTEAFF. V is TRBV9 and J is TRBJ1-1; 7 bases agree with TRBD1. This CDR3 spans 14 amino acids. Germline CDR1 and CDR2: SGDLS and YYNGEE. The V and J ends lost 3 bases and 1 base, in that order; junction bases with no gene match: 3.

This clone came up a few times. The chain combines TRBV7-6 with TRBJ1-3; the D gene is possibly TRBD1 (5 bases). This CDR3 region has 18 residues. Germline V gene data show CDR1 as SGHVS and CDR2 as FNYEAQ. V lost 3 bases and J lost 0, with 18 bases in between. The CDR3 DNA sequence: TGTGCCAGCAGCTTGGGGTGGTTCCGGGGCCGCTCTGGAAACACCATATATTTT. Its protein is CASSLGWFRGRSGNTIYF.

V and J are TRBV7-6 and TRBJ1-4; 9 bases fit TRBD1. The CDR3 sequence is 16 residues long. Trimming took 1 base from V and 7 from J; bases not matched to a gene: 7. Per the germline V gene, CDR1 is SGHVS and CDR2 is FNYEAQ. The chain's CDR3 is CASSLGRTGVGEKLFF. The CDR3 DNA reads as TGTGCCAGCAGCTTAGGAAGGACAGGGGTTGGTGAAAAACTGTTTTTT. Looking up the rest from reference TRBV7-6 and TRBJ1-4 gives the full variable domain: GAGVSQSPRYKVTKRGQDVALRCDPISGHVSLYWYRQALGQGPEFLTYFNYEAQQDKSGLPNDRFSAERPEGSISTLTIQRTEQRDSAMYRCASSLGRTGVGEKLFFGSGTQLSVL.

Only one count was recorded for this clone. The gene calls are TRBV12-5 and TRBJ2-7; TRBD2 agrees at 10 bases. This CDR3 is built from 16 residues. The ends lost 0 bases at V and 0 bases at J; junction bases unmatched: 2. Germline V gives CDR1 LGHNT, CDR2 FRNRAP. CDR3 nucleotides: TGTGCTAGTGGTTTGGTTAGCGGGGGGCCCTCCTACGAGCAGTACTTC. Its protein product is CASGLVSGGPSYEQYF.

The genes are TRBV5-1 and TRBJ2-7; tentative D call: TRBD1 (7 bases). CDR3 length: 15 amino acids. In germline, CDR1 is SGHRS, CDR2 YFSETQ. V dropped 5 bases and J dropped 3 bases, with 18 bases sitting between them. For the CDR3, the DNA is TGCGCCAGCAGACTAGCCGGGACAGAGATCTACGAGCAGTACTTC. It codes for CASRLAGTEIYEQYF.

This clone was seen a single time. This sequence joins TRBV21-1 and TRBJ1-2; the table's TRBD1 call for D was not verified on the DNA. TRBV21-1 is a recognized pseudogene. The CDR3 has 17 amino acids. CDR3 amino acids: CASSNFNSGQGIYGYTF. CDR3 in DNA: TGTGCCAGCAGCAATTTCAATAGTGGACAGGGGATCTATGGCTACACCTTC.

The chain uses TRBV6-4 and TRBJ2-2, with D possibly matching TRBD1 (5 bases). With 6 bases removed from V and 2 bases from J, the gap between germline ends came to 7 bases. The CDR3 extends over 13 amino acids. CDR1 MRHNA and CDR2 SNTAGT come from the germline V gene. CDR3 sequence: CASRTENTGELFF. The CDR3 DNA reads TGTGCCAGCAGGACAGAAAACACCGGGGAGCTGTTTTTT.